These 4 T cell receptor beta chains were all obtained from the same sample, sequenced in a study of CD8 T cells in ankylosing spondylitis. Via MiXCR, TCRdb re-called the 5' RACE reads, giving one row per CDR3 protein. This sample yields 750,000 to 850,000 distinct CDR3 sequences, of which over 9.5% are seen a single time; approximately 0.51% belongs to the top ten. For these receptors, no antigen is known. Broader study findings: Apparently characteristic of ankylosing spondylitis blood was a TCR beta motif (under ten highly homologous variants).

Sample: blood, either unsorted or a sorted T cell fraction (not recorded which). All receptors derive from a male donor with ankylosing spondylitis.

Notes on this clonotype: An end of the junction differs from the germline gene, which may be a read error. CDR3 DNA: TGCGCCAGCAGCCAGGGACGGATCATGAACACTGAAGCTTTCTTT. Translated, it gives CASSQGRIMNTEAFF. The chain recombines TRBV4-2 with TRBJ1-1, with D possibly being TRBD1 (5 bases). CDR1 is LGHNA, CDR2 YNFKEQ, per germline. The CDR3 runs to 15 residues.

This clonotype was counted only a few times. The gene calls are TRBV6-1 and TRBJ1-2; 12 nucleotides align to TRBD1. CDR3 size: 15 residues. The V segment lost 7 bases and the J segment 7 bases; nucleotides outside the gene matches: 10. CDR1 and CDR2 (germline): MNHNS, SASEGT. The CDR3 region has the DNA TGTGCCAGCACTCAACCGGGACAGGGGGCTCTTGGCTACACCTTC. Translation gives CASTQPGQGALGYTF.

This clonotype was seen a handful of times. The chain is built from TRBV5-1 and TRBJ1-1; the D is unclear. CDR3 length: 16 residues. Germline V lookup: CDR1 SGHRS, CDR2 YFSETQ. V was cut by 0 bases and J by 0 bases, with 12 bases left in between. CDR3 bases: TGCGCCAGCAGCTTGGTTGAGCGACGGGTGAACACTGAAGCTTTCTTT. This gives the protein CASSLVERRVNTEAFF.

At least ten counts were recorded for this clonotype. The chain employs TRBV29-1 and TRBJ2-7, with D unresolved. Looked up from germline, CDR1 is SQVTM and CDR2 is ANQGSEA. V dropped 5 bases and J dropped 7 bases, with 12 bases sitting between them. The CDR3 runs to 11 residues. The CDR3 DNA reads TGCAGCGTTACCACTGGGTATGAGCAGTACTTC. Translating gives CSVTTGYEQYF.